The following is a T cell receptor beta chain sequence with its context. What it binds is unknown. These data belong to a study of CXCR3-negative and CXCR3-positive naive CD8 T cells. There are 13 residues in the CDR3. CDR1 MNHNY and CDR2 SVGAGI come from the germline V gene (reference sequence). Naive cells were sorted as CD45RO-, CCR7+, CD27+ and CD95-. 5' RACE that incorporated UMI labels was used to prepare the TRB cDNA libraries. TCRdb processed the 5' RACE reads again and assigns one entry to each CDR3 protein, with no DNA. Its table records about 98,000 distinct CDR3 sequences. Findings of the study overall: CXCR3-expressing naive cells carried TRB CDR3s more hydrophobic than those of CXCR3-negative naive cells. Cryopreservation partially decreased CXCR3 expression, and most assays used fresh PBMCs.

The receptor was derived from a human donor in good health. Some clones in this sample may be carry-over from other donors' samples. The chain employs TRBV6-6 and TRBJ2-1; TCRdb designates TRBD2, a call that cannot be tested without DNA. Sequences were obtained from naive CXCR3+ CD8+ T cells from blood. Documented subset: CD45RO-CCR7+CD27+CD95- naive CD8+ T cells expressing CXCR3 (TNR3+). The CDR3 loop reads CASSAGAYNEQFF.